The 9 T cell receptor beta chains given below trace back to one sample, sequenced in a study of PD-1 blockade in classical Hodgkin lymphoma. Documented time point: cycle 4 day 1 (C4D1), after 5 to 7 weeks of nivolumab. Relapse after autologous stem cell transplantation occurred in every patient, and brentuximab vedotin exposure varied. Sequenced by immunoSEQ multiplex PCR; TCRdb stores in-frame clones only, minus some. The sample contains about 41,000 clones, roughly 69% of which appear only once. This specimen was peripheral blood mononuclear cells (PBMCs), taken before the fourth cycle of nivolumab. The receptors come from a human donor with classical Hodgkin lymphoma.

The chain combines TRBV9 with TRBJ2-3; D is perhaps TRBD1 or TRBD2 (5 bases each). The ends were cut back, 0 bases at V and 6 bases at J, with 11 bases in the middle. CDR3 length equals 14 residues. Germline CDR1 is SGDLS and CDR2 is YYNGEE. CDR3 amino acids: CASSVGGALDTQYF. The CDR3 DNA follows: TGTGCCAGCAGCGTAGGAGGGGCCCTGGATACGCAGTATTTT.

V usage is TRBV6-5 and J usage is TRBJ2-7; possible D gene TRBD1, 6 bases. The CDR3 contains 14 residues. The germline CDR1 and CDR2 sequences are MNHEY and SVGAGI. The V end lost 2 bases, the J end lost 12 bases, and 20 bases lay between the germline ends. CDR3: CASSYGGRQAYLYF. The CDR3 DNA is TGTGCCAGCAGTTACGGGGGCAGACAGGCCTACCTGTACTTC.

The CDR3 is CASSFGGRTGNVGELFF. The CDR3 nucleotides read TGTGCCAGCAGCTTTGGGGGACGGACGGGGAATGTCGGGGAGCTGTTTTTT. The chain recombines TRBV5-6 with TRBJ2-2, with D possibly being TRBD1 or TRBD2 (5 bases each). The CDR3 consists of 17 residues. V lost 2 bases, J lost 7 bases, and 21 bases lay in between. CDR1 and CDR2 (germline): SGHDT, YYEEEE.

This clone was seen a single time. CDR3 in DNA: TGTGCCACCAGCAGAGAAACAGCCTTGAACACTGAAGCTTTCTTT. As protein: CATSRETALNTEAFF. The rearrangement links TRBV15 to TRBJ1-1, with D unclear. This CDR3 comprises 15 residues. The germline V gene has CDR1 LNHNV and CDR2 YYDKDF (reference sequence). V was shortened by 0 bases and J by 0 bases, with 8 bases between the two germline ends.

The chain uses TRBV29-1 and TRBJ2-7, with TRBD1 matching 9 bases. The CDR3 runs to 13 residues. J was trimmed by 4 bases and V by 6 bases; bases with no gene match: 7. Germline V lookup: CDR1 SQVTM, CDR2 ANQGSEA. CDR3 bases: TGCAGCGTAACAGGGGGCGCCGGATACGAGCAGTACTTC. This encodes CSVTGGAGYEQYF.

This chain connects TRBV18 to TRBJ2-1; the D gene is possibly TRBD1 (6 bases). V was clipped by 3 bases and J by 9 bases, with 9 bases between them. The CDR3 loop spans 12 amino acids. Germline loops: CDR1 KGHSH, CDR2 LQKENI. CDR3 residues: CASSPLGAEQFF. In DNA, the CDR3 is TGTGCCAGCTCACCCCTGGGGGCTGAGCAGTTCTTC.

This clone has more than one count but fewer than ten. The rearrangement links TRBV28 to TRBJ1-2; TRBD1 might be the D (6 bases). V lost 4 bases, J lost 7 bases, and 10 bases lay in between. Per the germline V gene, CDR1 is MDHEN and CDR2 is SYDVKM. The CDR3 extends over 12 amino acids. The CDR3 DNA is TGTGCCAGCAGTTCGACAGGCCCTGGCTACACCTTC. Its translation: CASSSTGPGYTF.

V and J are TRBV4-2 and TRBJ1-3, with 7 bases fitting TRBD1. Germline V gene sequence: CDR1 LGHNA, CDR2 YNFKEQ. This CDR3 is built from 18 residues. With V trimmed by 1 base and J by 4 bases, 13 bases remained unmatched. The CDR3 sequence is CASSQVASTGRFGNTIYF. The CDR3 DNA is TGTGCCAGCAGCCAAGTGGCCTCGACAGGGAGGTTCGGAAACACCATATATTTT.

The chain recombines TRBV7-2 with TRBJ2-3; TRBD2 agrees at 13 bases. There are 15 residues in the CDR3. V lost 6 bases to trimming and J lost 5 bases; unmatched junction nucleotides: 5. CDR1 and CDR2 (germline): SGHTA, FQGNSA. The CDR3 nucleotides are TGTGCCAGCAGTGGGACTAGCGGGGTGAAAGATACGCAGTATTTT. Translating it yields CASSGTSGVKDTQYF.